This TCR beta chain was recovered during a study of brain metastases from non-small cell lung cancer. The length of the CDR3 is 11 residues. Germline-derived CDR1 and CDR2 are WSHSY and SAAADI. V was shortened by 8 bases and J by 4 bases, with 6 bases between the two germline ends. Points on this clone: The target antigen is unknown.

Clones were read by immunoSEQ multiplex PCR, and TCRdb kept only the in-frame ones, dropping some. This repertoire shows about 15,000 clones, approximately 83% found once; its top ten account for approximately 7.7%. Study conclusions and caveats: Fewer infiltrating T cells were found in brain metastases than primaries. Metastases had sparse T cells but largely shared repertoires with primaries. Compared with their matched primary tumors, roughly two thirds of brain metastases showed expanded T-cell clones.

The chain links TRBV10-2 to TRBJ2-1; a possible D gene is TRBD1 (5 bases). Sequenced material: primary lung tumor tissue. The origin of this receptor is a donor over 35 with non-small cell lung cancer. DNA of the CDR3: TGCGCCAGCCAGGGTTACAATGAGCAGTTCTTC. It codes for CASQGYNEQFF.